A single sample is the source of the 16 T cell receptor beta chains below, sequenced in a study of Graves' ophthalmopathy and Graves' hyperthyroidism. RNA transcripts served as template for amplifying TCR beta CDR3 sequences. First-round RT-PCR employed HTBI primers, with a second-round multiplex PCR after it. TCRdb processed the multiplex PCR reads anew with MiXCR; each CDR3 protein has one entry. The sample carries 240,000 or so distinct CDR3 sequences, around 45% recorded once. The sequenced material came from peripheral blood. The source of these receptors is an adult man with Graves' ophthalmopathy.

The CDR3 here is CALRRGRGTGELFF. CDR3 nucleotide sequence: TGTGCCCTAAGAAGGGGCCGGGGCACCGGGGAGCTGTTTTTT. This rearrangement joins TRBV5-6 to TRBJ2-2, with D perhaps being TRBD1 or TRBD2 (5 bases each). CDR1 and CDR2 from the germline V gene are SGHDT and YYEEEE. Between the trimmed V and J ends, which lost 10 bases and 4 bases, there was a span of 17 bases. This CDR3 comprises 14 residues.

The V gene is TRBV20-1, the J gene TRBJ1-5; D is unclear. Germline V gene lookup returns CDR1 DFQATT and CDR2 SNEGSKA (reference sequence). This CDR3 has 15 amino acids. Trimming pared 3 bases from V and 3 bases from J, leaving 15 bases between. The CDR3 loop reads CSASGLSNHNQPQHF. The CDR3 coding sequence is TGCAGTGCTAGTGGTCTCTCCAACCACAATCAGCCCCAGCATTTT.

The rearrangement links TRBV19 to TRBJ1-1, with no clear D. The CDR3 is made up of 9 amino acids. Deletions cut 0 bases from V and 10 bases from J, with 0 bases between. Germline CDR1 is LNHDA and CDR2 is SQIVND (reference sequence). The CDR3 nucleotides read TGTGCCAGTAGTATAGAAGCTTTCTTT. It encodes CASSIEAFF.

The V and J genes are TRBV7-3 and TRBJ2-3; D is possibly TRBD1 or TRBD2 (6 bases each). Germline V lookup: CDR1 SGHTA, CDR2 FQGTGA. The CDR3 has 14 amino acids. V lost 2 bases, J lost 11 bases, and 17 bases lay in between. The CDR3 loop is CASSLEPGGVLQYF. The CDR3, as DNA: TGTGCCAGCAGCTTAGAACCCGGGGGCGTTCTGCAGTATTTT.

This clonotype was detected once. A read error may produce the germline difference seen at one junction end. The chain combines TRBV10-3 with TRBJ1-5; 7 nucleotides match TRBD1. This CDR3 is 16 amino acids long. Germline CDR1 ENHRY, CDR2 SYGVKD. For the CDR3, the DNA is TGTGCCACCAGTGAGTTCCCACAACAGGGGAATCAGCCCCAGCATTTT. Protein product: CATSEFPQQGNQPQHF.

There are a few counts of this clonotype. The chain has TRBV27 and TRBJ1-2; unclear D gene. This CDR3 has 12 amino acids. The ends were cut back, 5 bases at V and 8 bases at J, with 12 bases in the middle. CDR1 is MNHEY, CDR2 SMNVEV, per germline (reference sequence). The DNA for the CDR3 is TGTGCCAGCAGTCGCAGGAAGGGCGGCTACACCTTC. Translating gives CASSRRKGGYTF.

V gene TRBV19 combines with J gene TRBJ2-6; no clear D gene. The CDR3 covers 18 residues. Per the germline V gene, CDR1 is LNHDA and CDR2 is SQIVND (reference sequence). The ends were cut back, 0 bases at V and 0 bases at J, with 12 bases in the middle. The DNA for the CDR3 is TGTGCCAGTAGTATAGAGGTCAGTGGCACCTCTGGGGCCAACGTCCTGACTTTC. This codes for CASSIEVSGTSGANVLTF.

This clonotype turned up a few times. A read error may produce the germline difference seen at one junction end. This rearrangement joins TRBV7-9 to TRBJ2-7; D perhaps matches TRBD1 (5 bases). The CDR3 is 12 amino acids. Germline V gene sequence: CDR1 SEHNR, CDR2 FQNEAQ (reference sequence). DNA of the CDR3: TGTGCCAGCACCTTACAAGGGGACGAGCAGTACTTC. Translated: CASTLQGDEQYF. The full variable domain, in which reference TRBV7-9 and TRBJ2-7 provide the parts outside the CDR3, is DTGVSQNPRHKITKRGQNVTFRCDPISEHNRLYWYRQTLGQGPEFLTYFQNEAQLEKSRLLSDRFSAERPKGSFSTLEIQRTEQGDSAMYLCASTLQGDEQYFGPGTRLTVT.

This clonotype occurred a few times. The gene calls are TRBV9 and TRBJ2-6; possible D gene TRBD2, 6 bases. This CDR3 contains 18 residues. V lost 2 bases, J lost 0 bases, and 15 bases lay in between. Germline CDR1 is SGDLS and CDR2 is YYNGEE. CDR3 in amino acids: CASSVRVDGSSGANVLTF. The CDR3 DNA reads as TGTGCCAGCAGCGTGAGGGTTGACGGGAGCTCTGGGGCCAACGTCCTGACTTTC.

The J gene is TRBJ2-7, the V gene TRBV28, with D possibly matching TRBD1 (6 bases). Trimming removed 6 bases from V and 2 bases from J, with 8 bases in between. CDR3 length: 12 amino acids. Per the germline V gene, CDR1 is MDHEN and CDR2 is SYDVKM. The CDR3 DNA sequence: TGTGCCAGCAGACAGGGACCCTACGAGCAGTACTTC. This translates into CASRQGPYEQYF. Complete variable domain (other parts from reference TRBV28 and TRBJ2-7): DVKVTQSSRYLVKRTGEKVFLECVQDMDHENMFWYRQDPGLGLRLIYFSYDVKMKEKGDIPEGYSVSREKKERFSLILESASTNQTSMYLCASRQGPYEQYFGPGTRLTVT.

The V gene is TRBV7-8, the J gene TRBJ1-1; perhaps TRBD1 as D (6 bases). Germline CDR1 SGHVS, CDR2 FQNEAQ. This CDR3 contains 13 residues. V was pared by 5 bases and J by 4 bases, with 11 bases between. CDR3 protein: CASSRTQGTEAFF. For the CDR3, the DNA is TGTGCCAGCAGCCGGACACAGGGCACTGAAGCTTTCTTT.

The chain joins TRBV7-9 to TRBJ2-6; possible D gene TRBD1, 5 bases. The CDR3 is 13 residues long. The germline gives CDR1 SEHNR, CDR2 FQNEAQ (reference sequence). Trimming stripped 9 bases from V and 0 bases from J, with 6 bases between. DNA for the CDR3: TGTGCCAGTGACAGCTCTGGGGCCAACGTCCTGACTTTC. Translating it yields CASDSSGANVLTF.

This clonotype was detected a few times. The rearrangement links TRBV12-3 or TRBV12-4 to TRBJ2-7; unclear D gene. Trimming took 0 bases from V and 6 from J, leaving 9 bases between them. This CDR3 has 13 residues. The DNA for the CDR3 is TGTGCCAGCAGTTTAGCTTTCACAGCCGAGCAGTACTTC. Translation: CASSLAFTAEQYF.

This clonotype was observed a few times. The rearrangement joins TRBV24-1 to TRBJ2-2; TRBD1 is a possible D gene (6 bases). V was clipped by 4 bases and J by 3 bases, with 8 bases between them. The CDR3 runs 14 residues. Germline loops: CDR1 KGHDR, CDR2 SFDVKD. CDR3: CATSENRDTGELFF. CDR3 nucleotide sequence: TGTGCCACCAGTGAAAACAGGGACACCGGGGAGCTGTTTTTT.

The rearrangement uses TRBV7-9 and TRBJ1-1, with D hard to call. CDR1 is SEHNR and CDR2 is FQNEAQ in the germline V gene (reference sequence). This CDR3 has 14 residues. V was cut by 6 bases and J by 1 base, with 12 bases left in between. CDR3 sequence (DNA): TGTGCCAGCAGTCCGATAAAGGGGAACACTGAAGCTTTCTTT. Its protein is CASSPIKGNTEAFF.

This clonotype was detected a few times. This chain connects TRBV28 to TRBJ1-6, with a tentative D call TRBD1 (6 bases). Trimming removed 6 bases from V and 5 bases from J, with 8 bases in between. The CDR3 has 13 residues. Per germline, CDR1 MDHEN and CDR2 SYDVKM. The CDR3, as DNA: TGTGCCAGCAGGGACAGCGATAATTCACCCCTCCACTTT. It translates to CASRDSDNSPLHF. Using reference TRBV28 and TRBJ1-6 for the parts outside the CDR3, the full variable domain is DVKVTQSSRYLVKRTGEKVFLECVQDMDHENMFWYRQDPGLGLRLIYFSYDVKMKEKGDIPEGYSVSREKKERFSLILESASTNQTSMYLCASRDSDNSPLHFGNGTRLTVT.